This TCR beta chain comes out of a study of technical replicates of blood from a handful of donors. The V segment lost 5 bases and the J segment 1 base; nucleotides outside the gene matches: 3. The germline V gene encodes CDR1 SNHLY and CDR2 FYNNEI. The CDR3 is 15 residues long. Only in-frame clones appear in the TCRdb table, and some are missing; sequencing was by immunoSEQ multiplex PCR. The data contain roughly 7,000 clones, roughly 95% of them singletons. Sample: PBMCs. J is TRBJ2-3 and V is TRBV2; TRBD1 agrees at 10 bases. The origin of this receptor is a human donor in good health. This chain's CDR3 is CASSRDRGRTDTQYF. The CDR3 bases are TGTGCCAGCAGTCGCGACAGGGGGCGCACAGATACGCAGTATTTT.